This T cell receptor beta chain appears in the sequencing data of a study of molecular identifiers for immune sequencing clone quantification. The study's findings and limits: In naive cells, clones above 20 RNA copies held under 1% of molecules, whereas in effector cells they held over 99%.

With 10%, 30% or 50% of RNA, roughly 18,000 to 1,100,000 naive CD8 T cells were sequenced. Sorting isolated naive CD8 T cells as CD8+CD4-CCR7+CD45RA+ events. Concerning this clonotype itself: Its antigen is unidentified. A read error is possible here, since a much larger clone lies one base away.

TCRdb re-called the PCR reads through MiXCR, storing one row per CDR3 protein. The repertoire includes around 320,000 distinct CDR3 sequences, about 22% of them detected once, and 0.74% sits in the top ten. Germline CDR1 is LGHNA and CDR2 is YSLEER. This CDR3 comprises 15 residues. This clonotype was sampled from a human donor in good health. Some libraries in this study had Jurkat cell RNA spiked in. The specimen was naive CD8+ T cells from blood, with Jurkat cell RNA spiked in. Noted subset: FACS-sorted CD8+CD4-CCR7+CD45RA+ naive T cells. The chain couples TRBV4-3 to TRBJ2-7, with D unclear. The J call is uncertain, as TRBJ2-5 better fits the DNA end. CDR3 protein: CASSQDRSPTGTQYF. The CDR3 nucleotides read TGCGCCAGCAGCCAAGATAGGAGCCCCACTGGGACCCAGTACTTC.